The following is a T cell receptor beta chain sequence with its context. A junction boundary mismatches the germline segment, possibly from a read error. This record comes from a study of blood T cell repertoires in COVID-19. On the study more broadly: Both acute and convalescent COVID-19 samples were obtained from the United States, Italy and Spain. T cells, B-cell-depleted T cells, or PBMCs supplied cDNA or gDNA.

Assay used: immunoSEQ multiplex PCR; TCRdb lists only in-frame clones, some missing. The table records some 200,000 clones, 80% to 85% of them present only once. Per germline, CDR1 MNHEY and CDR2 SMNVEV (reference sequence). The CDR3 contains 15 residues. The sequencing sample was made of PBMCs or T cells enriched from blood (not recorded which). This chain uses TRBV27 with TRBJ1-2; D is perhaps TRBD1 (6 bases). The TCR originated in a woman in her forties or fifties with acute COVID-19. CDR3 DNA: TGTGCCCGCAGCCTCCCCATACAGGGAAGGCGGGGCTACACCTTC. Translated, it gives CARSLPIQGRRGYTF.